Given below is one T cell receptor beta chain in context. The antigen is unknown. The sample originates from a study of T cell responses to AZD1222 COVID-19 vaccine. Regarding the study as a whole: Compared with day 0, the breadth and depth of the Spike-specific TCR repertoire rose significantly after two doses of AZD1222. Unmutated variant regions are reportedly targeted by nearly half of spike-specific TCRs. Donors, mostly white British, included more females; clonal diversity was possibly underestimated. Among vaccine-associated CD4 TCRs, coverage spanned spike, with dominance at 160-218 and 743-854.

The CDR3 is made up of 14 amino acids. The V gene's germline CDR1 is SGHRS and CDR2 YFSETQ. J lost 5 bases, V lost 6 bases, and 4 bases had no gene match. Only in-frame clones appear in the TCRdb table, and some are missing; sequencing was by immunoSEQ multiplex PCR. The sample has tens of thousands of clones, 88% seen once. The gene calls are TRBV5-1 and TRBJ2-2; 10 bases agree with TRBD2. The sequences come from peripheral blood, collected 28 days after the second AZD1222 dose. This sequence was found in an adult who received the AZD1222 COVID-19 vaccine. The CDR3 nucleotides read TGCGCCAGCAATCAACTAGCGGGGACCGGGGAGCTGTTTTTT. Amino acid sequence: CASNQLAGTGELFF.